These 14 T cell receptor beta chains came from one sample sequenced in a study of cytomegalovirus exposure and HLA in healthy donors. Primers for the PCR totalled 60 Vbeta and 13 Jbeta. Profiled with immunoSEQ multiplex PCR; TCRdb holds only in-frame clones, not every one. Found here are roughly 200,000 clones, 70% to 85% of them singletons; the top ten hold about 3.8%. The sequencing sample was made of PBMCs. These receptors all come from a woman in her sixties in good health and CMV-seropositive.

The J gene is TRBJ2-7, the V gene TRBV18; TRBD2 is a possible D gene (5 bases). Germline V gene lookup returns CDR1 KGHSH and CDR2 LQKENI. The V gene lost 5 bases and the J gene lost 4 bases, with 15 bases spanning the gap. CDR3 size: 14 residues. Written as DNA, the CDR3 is TGTGCCAGCTCAAAAGGGCTAGCTCAGTACGAGCAGTACTTC. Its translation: CASSKGLAQYEQYF.

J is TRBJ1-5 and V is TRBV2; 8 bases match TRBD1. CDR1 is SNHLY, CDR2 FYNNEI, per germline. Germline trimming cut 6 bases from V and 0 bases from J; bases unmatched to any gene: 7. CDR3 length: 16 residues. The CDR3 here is CASRRQGQNSNQPQHF. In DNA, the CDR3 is TGTGCCAGCAGGCGACAGGGGCAAAATAGCAATCAGCCCCAGCATTTT.

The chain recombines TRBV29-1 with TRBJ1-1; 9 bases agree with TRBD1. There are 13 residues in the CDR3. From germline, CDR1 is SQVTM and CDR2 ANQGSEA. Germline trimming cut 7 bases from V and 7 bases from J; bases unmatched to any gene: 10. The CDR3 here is CSATTGGSGEAFF. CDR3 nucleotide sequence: TGCAGCGCGACCACAGGGGGCTCGGGTGAAGCTTTCTTT.

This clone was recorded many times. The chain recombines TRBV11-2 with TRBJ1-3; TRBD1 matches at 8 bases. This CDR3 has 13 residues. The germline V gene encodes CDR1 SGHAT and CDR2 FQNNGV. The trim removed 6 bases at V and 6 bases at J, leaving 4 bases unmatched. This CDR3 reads CASSRTGLNTIYF. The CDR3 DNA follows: TGTGCCAGCAGTCGGACAGGGTTAAACACCATATATTTT.

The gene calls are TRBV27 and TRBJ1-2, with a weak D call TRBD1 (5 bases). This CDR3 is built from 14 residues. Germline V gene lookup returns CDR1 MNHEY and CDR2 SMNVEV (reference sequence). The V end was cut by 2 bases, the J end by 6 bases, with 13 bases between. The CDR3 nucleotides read TGTGCCAGCAGTTTAGAGCGGGGGGAAAATGGCTACACCTTC. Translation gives CASSLERGENGYTF.

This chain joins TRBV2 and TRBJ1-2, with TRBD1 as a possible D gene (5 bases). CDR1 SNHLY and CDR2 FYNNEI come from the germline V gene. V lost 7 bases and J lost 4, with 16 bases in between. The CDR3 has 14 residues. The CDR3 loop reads CASTRAGGVYGYTF. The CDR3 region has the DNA TGTGCCAGCACCCGAGCGGGGGGGGTCTATGGCTACACCTTC. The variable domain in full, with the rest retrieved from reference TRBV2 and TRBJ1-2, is EPEVTQTPSHQVTQMGQEVILRCVPISNHLYFYWYRQILGQKVEFLVSFYNNEISEKSEIFDDQFSVERPDGSNFTLKIRSTKLEDSAMYFCASTRAGGVYGYTFGSGTRLTVV.

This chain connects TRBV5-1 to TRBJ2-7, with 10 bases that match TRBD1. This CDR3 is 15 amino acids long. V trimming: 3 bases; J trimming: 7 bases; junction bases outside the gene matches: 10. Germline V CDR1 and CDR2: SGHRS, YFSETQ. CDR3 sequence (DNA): TGCGCCAGCAGCTGGCTTGGACAGGGGGGTACAGAGCAGTACTTC. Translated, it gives CASSWLGQGGTEQYF.

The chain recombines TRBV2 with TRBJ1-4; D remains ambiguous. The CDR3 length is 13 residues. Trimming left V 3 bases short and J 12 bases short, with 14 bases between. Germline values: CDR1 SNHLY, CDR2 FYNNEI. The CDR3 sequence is CASSETVNGELFF. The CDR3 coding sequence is TGTGCCAGCAGTGAGACGGTAAACGGGGAACTGTTTTTT.

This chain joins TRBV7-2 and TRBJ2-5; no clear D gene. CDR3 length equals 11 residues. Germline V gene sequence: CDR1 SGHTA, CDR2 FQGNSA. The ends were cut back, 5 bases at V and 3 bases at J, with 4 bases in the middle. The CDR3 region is CASSREETQYF. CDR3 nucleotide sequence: TGTGCCAGCAGCAGAGAAGAGACCCAGTACTTC.

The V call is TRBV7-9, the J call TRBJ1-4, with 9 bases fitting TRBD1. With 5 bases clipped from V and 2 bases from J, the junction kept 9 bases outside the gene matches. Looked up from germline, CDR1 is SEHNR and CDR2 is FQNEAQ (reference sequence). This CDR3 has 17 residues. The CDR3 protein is CASSPGTGTFTNEKLFF. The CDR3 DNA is TGTGCCAGCAGCCCCGGGACAGGGACCTTTACTAATGAAAAACTGTTTTTT.

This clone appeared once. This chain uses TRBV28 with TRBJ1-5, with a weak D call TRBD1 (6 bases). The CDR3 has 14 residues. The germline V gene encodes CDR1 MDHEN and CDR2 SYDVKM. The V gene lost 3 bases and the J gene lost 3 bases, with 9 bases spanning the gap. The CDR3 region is CASSFRGYNQPQHF. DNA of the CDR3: TGTGCCAGCAGTTTCAGGGGCTACAATCAGCCCCAGCATTTT.

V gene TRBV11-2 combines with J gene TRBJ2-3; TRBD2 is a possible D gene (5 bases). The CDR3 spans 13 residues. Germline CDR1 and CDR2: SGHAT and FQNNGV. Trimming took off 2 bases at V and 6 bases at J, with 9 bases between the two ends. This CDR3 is CASSLMGADTQYF. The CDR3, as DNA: TGTGCCAGCAGCTTAATGGGAGCTGATACGCAGTATTTT.

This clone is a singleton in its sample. CDR3 sequence (DNA): TGTGCCAGCAGCTTTAGCGGTACCCCCACAGATACGCAGTATTTT. Its translation: CASSFSGTPTDTQYF. This chain joins TRBV9 and TRBJ2-3; D might be TRBD2 (6 bases). This CDR3 has 15 residues. Per germline, CDR1 SGDLS and CDR2 YYNGEE. Trimming took 4 bases from V and 2 from J, leaving 14 bases between them.

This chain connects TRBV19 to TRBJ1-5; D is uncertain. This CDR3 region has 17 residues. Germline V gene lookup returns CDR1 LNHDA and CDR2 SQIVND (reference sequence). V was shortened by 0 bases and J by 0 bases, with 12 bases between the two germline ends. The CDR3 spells CASSIDRTVGSNQPQHF. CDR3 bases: TGTGCCAGTAGTATAGATAGGACTGTAGGTAGCAATCAGCCCCAGCATTTT.